A single sample gave rise to the 26 T cell receptor beta chains below, sequenced in a study of T cells in Graves' hyperthyroidism and ophthalmopathy. Amplified TCR beta CDR3 regions derived from RNA transcripts. TCR CDR3 regions were first amplified by RT-PCR with HTBI primers. Using its own MiXCR run on the multiplex PCR reads, TCRdb lists one record per CDR3 protein. Here the sample spans 340,000 or so distinct CDR3 sequences, approximately 16% being singletons. Sequencing used blood. The source of these receptors is a man aged 25 to 40 with Graves' hyperthyroidism.

J is TRBJ1-2 and V is TRBV11-2; 7 bases are shared with TRBD1. Trimming cost V 5 bases and J 4 bases; bases outside gene matches: 13. From germline, CDR1 is SGHAT and CDR2 FQNNGV. The CDR3 consists of 16 residues. The CDR3 sequence is CASSTTKRQGSYGYTF. The CDR3 region has the DNA TGTGCCAGCAGCACGACGAAGAGACAGGGATCCTATGGCTACACCTTC.

This clonotype has at least ten counts. This chain joins TRBV12-3 or TRBV12-4 and TRBJ2-4, with D tentatively TRBD1 (6 bases). This CDR3 is 13 amino acids long. The V end lost 1 base, the J end lost 8 bases, and 9 bases lay between the germline ends. CDR3 bases: TGTGCCAGCAGTTTAGGACAGGCGGACATTCAGTACTTC. Encoded protein: CASSLGQADIQYF.

This clonotype has a count of ten or more. The V call is TRBV5-6, the J call TRBJ1-2; D call uncertain. The CDR3 consists of 12 residues. Trimming left V 4 bases short and J 3 bases short, with 7 bases between. Germline CDR1 is SGHDT and CDR2 is YYEEEE. CDR3 sequence (DNA): TGTGCCAGCAGCCTTAACTACTATGGCTACACCTTC. As protein: CASSLNYYGYTF.

There are many counts of this clonotype. The rearrangement uses TRBV6-1 and TRBJ2-3; perhaps D is TRBD1 or TRBD2 (5 bases each). In germline, CDR1 is MNHNS, CDR2 SASEGT. The CDR3 loop spans 13 amino acids. Trimming removed 7 bases from V and 1 base from J, with 9 bases in between. CDR3 amino acids: CASNGDRTDTQYF. In nucleotides, the CDR3 is TGTGCCAGCAACGGGGACCGCACAGATACGCAGTATTTT.

The table lists this clonotype with a few counts. V gene TRBV30 combines with J gene TRBJ2-7; D not certain. V was shortened by 2 bases and J by 2 bases, with 19 bases between the two germline ends. Germline V gives CDR1 GTSNPN, CDR2 SVGIG (reference sequence). The CDR3 covers 16 residues. The CDR3 DNA sequence: TGTGCCTGGAGTTACACGCAGCGTGGGCCAACCTACGAGCAGTACTTC. Encoded protein: CAWSYTQRGPTYEQYF.

This clonotype was recorded many times. The chain couples TRBV29-1 to TRBJ1-1, with a weak D call TRBD1 (5 bases). The CDR3 contains 17 residues. The V end was cut by 0 bases, the J end by 0 bases, with 17 bases between. Germline lookup yields CDR1 SQVTM and CDR2 ANQGSEA. The CDR3 DNA is TGCAGCGTTGAAGAGAGGGGAAGGCTCCCCATGAACACTGAAGCTTTCTTT. It encodes CSVEERGRLPMNTEAFF.

Only a few counts were recorded for this clonotype. The genes are TRBV20-1 and TRBJ2-1; unclear D gene. The germline V and J ends were trimmed by 6 bases and 8 bases, with 23 bases remaining between them. This CDR3 is 15 amino acids long. Germline V gene lookup returns CDR1 DFQATT and CDR2 SNEGSKA (reference sequence). CDR3 coding DNA: TGCAGTGCCCAGACGGGTTTTGAAGGATTCTATGAGCAGTTCTTC. This translates into CSAQTGFEGFYEQFF.

V usage is TRBV11-2 and J usage is TRBJ2-1; 13 bases map to TRBD2. The junction had 6 bases not matched to a gene; V was cut back by 1 base and J by 9 bases. The CDR3 spans 16 residues. The germline CDR1 and CDR2 sequences are SGHAT and FQNNGV. CDR3 loop: CASSLVQTSGGSEQFF. The CDR3 nucleotides read TGTGCCAGCAGCTTAGTTCAGACTAGCGGGGGGTCTGAGCAGTTCTTC.

The chain uses TRBV28 and TRBJ2-5; 10 bases map to TRBD2. Losses at the gene ends were 4 bases for V and 5 bases for J; bases not matched to a gene: 13. The CDR3 has 17 amino acids. The germline CDR1 and CDR2 sequences are MDHEN and SYDVKM. CDR3 nucleotide sequence: TGTGCCAGCAGTTCCCCCGTAAGCGGGAGGGCCGCCGAGACCCAGTACTTC. Its protein is CASSSPVSGRAAETQYF. The whole variable domain, filled in from reference TRBV28 and TRBJ2-5, reads DVKVTQSSRYLVKRTGEKVFLECVQDMDHENMFWYRQDPGLGLRLIYFSYDVKMKEKGDIPEGYSVSREKKERFSLILESASTNQTSMYLCASSSPVSGRAAETQYFGPGTRLLVL.

CDR3 bases: TGTGCCTGGCGGCCGGGGAGCCGTAGGTGGGAGCAGTACTTC. It translates to CAWRPGSRRWEQYF. V and J are TRBV30 and TRBJ2-7; D is perhaps TRBD2 (5 bases). V was pared by 5 bases and J by 7 bases, with 21 bases between. The CDR3 totals 14 residues. Germline lookup yields CDR1 GTSNPN and CDR2 SVGIG (reference sequence).

The rearrangement uses TRBV6-1 and TRBJ1-2; D gene unclear. Deletions cut 5 bases from V and 1 base from J, with 14 bases between. Germline V gene data show CDR1 as MNHNS and CDR2 as SASEGT. This CDR3 spans 15 amino acids. The CDR3 is CASSRPPGLNYGYTF. CDR3 nucleotide sequence: TGTGCCAGCAGTAGGCCTCCGGGTCTTAACTATGGCTACACCTTC.

As to this clonotype: Since a much larger clone is just one base distant, this may be a read error. As the CDR3 is not closed by the conserved phenylalanine or tryptophan, this likely results from a read error. The chain joins TRBV5-5 to TRBJ1-1; TRBD1 matches 9 bases. The J segment lost 5 bases and the V segment lost 1 base, leaving 3 bases of the junction unmatched. Germline loops: CDR1 SGHKS, CDR2 YYEKEE (reference sequence). The CDR3 is 14 amino acids. CDR3 nucleotides: TGTGCCAGCAGCTTGTGGGACAGGGATACTGAAGCTTTCTCT. Amino acids: CASSLWDRDTEAFS.

This clonotype came up many times. V usage is TRBV10-3 and J usage is TRBJ1-1; unclear D gene. Germline CDR1 reads ENHRY; CDR2 reads SYGVKD. The CDR3 has 12 amino acids. V lost 4 bases, J lost 7 bases, and 10 bases lay in between. This CDR3 is CAISAQALEAFF. CDR3 DNA sequence: TGTGCCATCAGTGCCCAGGCTCTTGAAGCTTTCTTT.

The chain combines TRBV7-2 with TRBJ1-5; the match to TRBD1 covers 7 bases. The CDR3 extends over 16 amino acids. Trimming at V came to 1 base and at J to 11 bases, leaving 14 bases not matched to a gene. Per the germline V gene, CDR1 is SGHTA and CDR2 is FQGNSA. The CDR3 loop reads CASSLVGGRGALTQHF. DNA for the CDR3: TGTGCCAGCAGCTTAGTGGGGGGCAGGGGGGCTTTGACCCAGCATTTT.

This clonotype was detected many times. The chain uses TRBV28 and TRBJ2-7; TRBD1 aligns across 9 bases. The CDR3 totals 13 residues. Germline V CDR1 and CDR2: MDHEN, SYDVKM. The trim removed 6 bases at V and 3 bases at J, leaving 3 bases unmatched. CDR3 amino acids: CASRGQGHYEQYF. The CDR3 DNA follows: TGTGCCAGCAGGGGACAGGGCCACTACGAGCAGTACTTC.

This clonotype was counted only a few times. The genes are TRBV18 and TRBJ2-7, with D maybe TRBD1 (5 bases). The germline V and J ends were trimmed by 4 bases and 2 bases, with 18 bases remaining between them. Germline assignment: CDR1 KGHSH and CDR2 LQKENI. This CDR3 contains 16 residues. Written as DNA, the CDR3 is TGTGCCAGCTCACAGCAGGGAAGGGTGGCAACCTACGAGCAGTACTTC. It is translated as CASSQQGRVATYEQYF.

The chain recombines TRBV6-1 with TRBJ2-2, with D maybe TRBD2 (7 bases). Germline lookup yields CDR1 MNHNS and CDR2 SASEGT. The CDR3 totals 16 residues. V lost 2 bases, J lost 3 bases, and 13 bases lay in between. Here the CDR3 reads CASSEWGGAYTGELFF. CDR3 DNA: TGTGCCAGCAGTGAATGGGGGGGCGCATACACCGGGGAGCTGTTTTTT.

The chain employs TRBV15 and TRBJ2-1; 8 nucleotides agree with TRBD2. Germline V gives CDR1 LNHNV, CDR2 YYDKDF (reference sequence). CDR3 size: 16 residues. The J segment lost 7 bases and the V segment lost 1 base, leaving 9 bases of the junction unmatched. CDR3 loop: CATSRAGGEHRNEQFF. CDR3 bases: TGTGCCACCAGCAGAGCGGGGGGGGAACATAGGAATGAGCAGTTCTTC.

This clonotype was observed many times. The chain joins TRBV6-5 to TRBJ2-1, with a possible D match to TRBD2 (6 bases). Germline assignment: CDR1 MNHEY and CDR2 SVGAGI. V lost 2 bases, J lost 8 bases, and 25 bases lay in between. This CDR3 is 18 amino acids long. CDR3 region: CASSYPGGAGGGVDEQFF. CDR3 coding DNA: TGTGCCAGCAGTTACCCTGGAGGAGCGGGCGGAGGGGTCGATGAGCAGTTCTTC.

CDR3 sequence: CASESAGSNTGELFF. In DNA, the CDR3 is TGTGCCAGCGAGAGTGCGGGCTCGAACACCGGGGAGCTGTTTTTT. The chain recombines TRBV7-2 with TRBJ2-2; perhaps TRBD2 as D (5 bases). CDR1 and CDR2 (germline): SGHTA, FQGNSA. This CDR3 spans 15 amino acids. The germline V and J ends were trimmed by 8 bases and 0 bases, with 13 bases remaining between them.

Concerning this clonotype: The germline gene is not matched at one end of the junction; a read error may be the cause. The rearrangement links TRBV5-1 to TRBJ1-1; D might be TRBD1 (5 bases). Germline loops: CDR1 SGHRS, CDR2 YFSETQ. This CDR3 spans 13 amino acids. The CDR3 sequence is CASSLSGTTEGFF. CDR3 nucleotide sequence: TGCGCCAGCAGCTTGTCAGGGACCACTGAAGGTTTCTTT.

CDR3 nucleotides: TGTGCCAGCAGCGCCGAGACAGGGACGGCTGAAGCTTTCTTT. Its translation is CASSAETGTAEAFF. This rearrangement joins TRBV9 to TRBJ1-1; 7 positions agree with TRBD1. Germline V CDR1 and CDR2: SGDLS, YYNGEE. Trimming at V came to 3 bases and at J to 6 bases, leaving 8 bases not matched to a gene. This CDR3 contains 14 residues. The full variable domain, rest sourced from reference TRBV9 and TRBJ1-1, is DSGVTQTPKHLITATGQRVTLRCSPRSGDLSVYWYQQSLDQGLQFLIQYYNGEERAKGNILERFSAQQFPDLHSELNLSSLELGDSALYFCASSAETGTAEAFFGQGTRLTVV.

This clonotype has ten or more counts. The V call is TRBV12-3 or TRBV12-4, the J call TRBJ1-1, with unresolved D. CDR3 length equals 10 residues. The ends were cut back, 8 bases at V and 5 bases at J, with 6 bases in the middle. As DNA, the CDR3 is TGTGCCAGCGTCAGGACTGAAGCTTTCTTT. Protein: CASVRTEAFF.

At least ten counts were recorded for this clonotype. The chain combines TRBV20-1 with TRBJ2-7; D is uncertain. Looked up from germline, CDR1 is DFQATT and CDR2 is SNEGSKA (reference sequence). Between the trimmed V and J ends, which lost 2 bases and 0 bases, there was a span of 8 bases. The CDR3 is 13 amino acids. DNA for the CDR3: TGCAGTGCTAGACTAGGTAGCTCCTACGAGCAGTACTTC. This encodes CSARLGSSYEQYF.

Worth noting for this clonotype: A much larger clone is a single base away; this may be a read error. The chain combines TRBV15 with TRBJ2-1; 9 positions match TRBD2. J was trimmed by 12 bases and V by 0 bases; bases with no gene match: 9. This CDR3 contains 15 residues. Germline-derived CDR1 and CDR2 are LNHNV and YYDKDF (reference sequence). CDR3 sequence (DNA): TGTGCCACCAGCAGAGACGGGACTAGCTCGTGGGGGCAGTTCTTC. This encodes CATSRDGTSSWGQFF.

CDR3 protein: CASSLTGGGMQFF. The CDR3, as DNA: TGTGCCAGCAGCCTTACAGGGGGCGGTATGCAGTTCTTC. The chain is built from TRBV7-9 and TRBJ2-1; 9 nucleotides match TRBD1. The V gene's germline CDR1 is SEHNR and CDR2 FQNEAQ (reference sequence). This CDR3 spans 13 amino acids. Trimming at V came to 5 bases and at J to 12 bases, leaving 8 bases not matched to a gene. Full variable domain (rest looked up from reference TRBV7-9 and TRBJ2-1): DTGVSQNPRHKITKRGQNVTFRCDPISEHNRLYWYRQTLGQGPEFLTYFQNEAQLEKSRLLSDRFSAERPKGSFSTLEIQRTEQGDSAMYLCASSLTGGGMQFFGPGTRLTVL.